Listed below are T cell receptor beta chains from one sample, sequenced in a study of T cell responses to AZD1222 COVID-19 vaccine. TCRdb keeps only in-frame clones here, not all; method: immunoSEQ multiplex PCR. The table for this sample gives around 150,000 clones. The source material was peripheral blood. The receptor set was obtained from an adult in good health. Each CDR3 is given with its conserved first and last residue. The order of the fields is D gene, V gene, J gene, CDR3 DNA, CDR3 protein. D genes are given only for firm matches.

>-|TRBV6-4|TRBJ1-2
TGTGCCAGCAGTGACCAACCGAGGGGGGAGATCTATGGCTACACCTTC
CASSDQPRGEIYGYTF
>-|TRBV9|TRBJ2-3
TGTGCCAGCAGCGTCGGGGGCTCTTACACAGATACGCAGTATTTT
CASSVGGSYTDTQYF
>-|TRBV30|TRBJ2-7
TGTGCCTGGAGTAGGGCCCCCGATCGCTACGAGCAGTACTTC
CAWSRAPDRYEQYF
>-|TRBV5-1|TRBJ1-1
TGCGCCAGCAGCTTGATCCTAGGGTCTGAAGCTTTCTTT
CASSLILGSEAFF
>-|TRBV9|TRBJ2-2
TGTGCCAGCAGCGTAGATCCGACCGCTTTCAACACCGGGGAGCTGTTTTTT
CASSVDPTAFNTGELFF
>TRBD1|TRBV5-6|TRBJ1-2
TGTGCCAGCAGCTCCGACAGGGGGCTCACCTTC
CASSSDRGLTF
>-|TRBV3-1/TRBV3-2|TRBJ1-1
TGTGCCAGCAGCCAAGAATTAGGCCTCAACACTGAAGCTTTCTTT
CASSQELGLNTEAFF
>-|TRBV11-3|TRBJ2-5
TGTGCCAGCAGCTTAGGCGACAGTCCGGAGACCCAGTACTTC
CASSLGDSPETQYF
>-|TRBV30|TRBJ1-4
TGTGCCTGTGAGGGGGATCCTAATGAAAAACTGTTTTTT
CACEGDPNEKLFF
>-|TRBV29-1|TRBJ1-1
TGCAGCGTCGAAGAACCTAGAGACACTGAAGCTTTCTTT
CSVEEPRDTEAFF
>-|TRBV19|TRBJ1-2
TGTGCCAGTAGATCAACCGTAAACAGGGTCACGGAATATGGCTACACCTTC
CASRSTVNRVTEYGYTF
>TRBD2|TRBV11-2|TRBJ2-1
TGTGCCAGCAGTCTACGACTAGCGGGGCCCAATGAGCAGTTCTTC
CASSLRLAGPNEQFF
>-|TRBV27|TRBJ2-7
TGTGCCAGCAGTTTATTTGACGAGCAGTACTTC
CASSLFDEQYF
>-|TRBV30|TRBJ1-1
TGTGCCTGGAGTGGGTGGCAGGGAGAAGCTTTCTTT
CAWSGWQGEAFF
>-|TRBV7-2|TRBJ1-5
TGTGCCAGCAGCTTAGGTGGGGGAAGGTCCAATCAGCCCCAGCATTTT
CASSLGGGRSNQPQHF
>-|TRBV28|TRBJ1-6
TGTGCCAGCAGCTGGATTTCAACCTATAATTCACCCCTCCACTTT
CASSWISTYNSPLHF
>-|TRBV7-3|TRBJ2-3
TGTGCCAGCAGCTCACGCCCCTCCGGGGGCCAGGGGACAGATACGCAGTATTTT
CASSSRPSGGQGTDTQYF
>TRBD2|TRBV30|TRBJ2-2
TGTGCCTGGAGCCCCATGACTAGCGGGGGGGCCTACACCGGGGAGCTGTTTTTT
CAWSPMTSGGAYTGELFF
>-|TRBV15|TRBJ1-6
TGTGCCACCAGCAGAGGGGGACGAACGTGGGGTAATTCACCCCTCCACTTT
CATSRGGRTWGNSPLHF
>TRBD1|TRBV6-2/TRBV6-3|TRBJ1-1
TGTGCCAGCAGTTCCAACATACAGGGGGGGGCTGAAGCTTTCTTT
CASSSNIQGGAEAFF
>-|TRBV20-1|TRBJ1-5
TGCAGTGCTAGAGGTATTCAGCCCCAGCATTTT
CSARGIQPQHF
>-|TRBV29-1|TRBJ2-5
TGCAGCGTTGCCGAGACAGGCGGAGAGACCCAGTACTTC
CSVAETGGETQYF
>TRBD2|TRBV2|TRBJ2-2
TGTGCCAGCAGTAAGCGGGGGCCCCTAGGCGGGGAGCTGTTTTTT
CASSKRGPLGGELFF
>-|TRBV29-1|TRBJ2-7
TGCAGCGTTGAAGATGACAGGGAGGCCTACGAGCAGTACTTC
CSVEDDREAYEQYF
>TRBD1|TRBV7-3|TRBJ2-1
TGTGCCAGCAGCCCCGGCAGGGGGCGCAACAATGAGCAGTTCTTC
CASSPGRGRNNEQFF
>-|TRBV10-1|TRBJ2-5
TGCGCCAGCAGTGGACACCTCCAAGAGACCCAGTACTTC
CASSGHLQETQYF
>TRBD2|TRBV4-2|TRBJ2-3
TGTGCCAGCAGCCCCCAACTAGCGGGGGGGCCAGATACGCAGTATTTT
CASSPQLAGGPDTQYF
>-|TRBV11-2|TRBJ2-7
TGTGCCAGCAGCTTAGGTGCGGGGACCTCCTACGAGCAGTACTTC
CASSLGAGTSYEQYF
>-|TRBV29-1|TRBJ1-1
TGCAGCGCAGGGACTCAGGGGAACACTGAAGCTTTCTTT
CSAGTQGNTEAFF
>TRBD1|TRBV25-1|TRBJ2-1
TGTGCCAGCAGTGCCAACCCGGGACAGGGGTGGAACAATGAGCAGTTCTTC
CASSANPGQGWNNEQFF
>TRBD1|TRBV9|TRBJ2-7
TGTGCCAGCAGCCAGGGGGAACCTAACTACGAGCAGTACTTC
CASSQGEPNYEQYF